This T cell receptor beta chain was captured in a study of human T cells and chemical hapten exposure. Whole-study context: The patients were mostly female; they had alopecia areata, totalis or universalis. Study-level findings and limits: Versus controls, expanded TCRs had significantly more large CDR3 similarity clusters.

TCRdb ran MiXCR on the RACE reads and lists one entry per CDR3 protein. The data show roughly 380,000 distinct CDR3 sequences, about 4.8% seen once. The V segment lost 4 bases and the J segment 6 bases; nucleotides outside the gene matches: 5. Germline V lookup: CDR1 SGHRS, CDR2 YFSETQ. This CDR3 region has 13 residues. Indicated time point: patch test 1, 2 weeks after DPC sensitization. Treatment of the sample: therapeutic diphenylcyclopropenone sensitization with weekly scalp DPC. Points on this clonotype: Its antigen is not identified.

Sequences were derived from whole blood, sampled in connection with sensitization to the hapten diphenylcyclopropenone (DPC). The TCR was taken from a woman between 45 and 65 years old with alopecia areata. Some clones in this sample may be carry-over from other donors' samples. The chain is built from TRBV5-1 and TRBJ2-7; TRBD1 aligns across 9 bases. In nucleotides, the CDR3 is TGCGCCAGCAGCGCGACAGGGGGAGGCGAGCAGTACTTC. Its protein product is CASSATGGGEQYF.